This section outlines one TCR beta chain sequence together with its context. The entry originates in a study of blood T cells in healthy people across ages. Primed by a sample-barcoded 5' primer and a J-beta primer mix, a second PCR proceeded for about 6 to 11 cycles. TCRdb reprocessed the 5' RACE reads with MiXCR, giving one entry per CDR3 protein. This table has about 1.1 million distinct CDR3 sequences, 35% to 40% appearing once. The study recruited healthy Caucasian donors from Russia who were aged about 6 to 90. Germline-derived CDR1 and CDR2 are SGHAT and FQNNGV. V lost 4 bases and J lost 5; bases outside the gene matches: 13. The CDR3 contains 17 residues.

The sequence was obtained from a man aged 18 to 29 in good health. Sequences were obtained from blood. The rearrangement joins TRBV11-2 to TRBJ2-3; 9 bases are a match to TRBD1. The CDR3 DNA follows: TGTGCCAGCAGCTCTCGACAGGGGGTTATGAAGGGAGATACGCAGTATTTT. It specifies CASSSRQGVMKGDTQYF.